The 3 T cell receptor beta chains below were found in one sample sequenced in a study of T cell responses to AZD1222 COVID-19 vaccine. The repertoire was sequenced with immunoSEQ multiplex PCR; TCRdb's copy has only in-frame clones and lacks some. The profile shows tens of thousands of clones, 90% of them singletons. The sequenced sample was peripheral blood, obtained on day 0 of AZD1222 vaccination. The receptors shown here come from an adult in good health.

The chain carries TRBV10-3 and TRBJ2-2; a weak D match, TRBD1 (5 bases). The V gene's germline CDR1 is ENHRY and CDR2 SYGVKD. The CDR3 extends over 15 amino acids. The germline V and J ends were trimmed by 3 bases and 1 base, with 9 bases remaining between them. DNA for the CDR3: TGTGCCATCAGTGACTCGACAGAGAACACCGGGGAGCTGTTTTTT. This encodes CAISDSTENTGELFF.

The V and J genes are TRBV19 and TRBJ2-2, with 7 bases that match TRBD1. This CDR3 spans 14 amino acids. Germline CDR1 is LNHDA and CDR2 is SQIVND (reference sequence). V gave up 5 bases and J gave up 4 bases; unmatched junction bases: 4. The CDR3 bases are TGTGCCAGTAGTCGCCCAGGGGGCACCGGGGAGCTGTTTTTT. It encodes CASSRPGGTGELFF.

CDR3 residues: CASSEALGRQAFF. In DNA form, the CDR3 reads TGTGCCAGCAGTGAAGCGCTGGGGCGACAAGCTTTCTTT. This chain joins TRBV2 and TRBJ1-1; weak D call: TRBD1 (5 bases). This CDR3 comprises 13 residues. V was shortened by 0 bases and J by 9 bases, with 11 bases between the two germline ends. Germline loops: CDR1 SNHLY, CDR2 FYNNEI.